Described below is a single TCR beta chain sequence and its context. Its antigen is undetermined. This sample is part of a study of vaccination and CD4 T cells after COVID-19. General observations from the study: Spike mono-reactivity was the property of 304 of 307 vaccine-specific clones in convalescent patients.

As for treatment: approximately 11-day PBMC culture with coronavirus spike peptide pools or control peptides (ViraFEST assay). Sequencing of the DNA from cultured CD4+ T cells was carried out with the Oncomine TCR Beta short-read assay. Using its own MiXCR run on the PCR reads, TCRdb lists one record per CDR3 protein. This table has a few thousand distinct CDR3 sequences, around 73% appearing once. Trimming left V 10 bases short and J 0 bases short, with 12 bases between. Germline V gives CDR1 MNHNS, CDR2 SASEGT. This CDR3 comprises 13 residues. V and J are TRBV6-1 and TRBJ1-1, with no clear D. The receptor was isolated from a human donor who had recovered from COVID-19. Source material: CD4+ T cells from blood, cultured in vitro. CDR3 protein: CATILALNTEAFF. In DNA, the CDR3 is TGTGCCACAATACTAGCCTTGAACACTGAAGCTTTCTTT.